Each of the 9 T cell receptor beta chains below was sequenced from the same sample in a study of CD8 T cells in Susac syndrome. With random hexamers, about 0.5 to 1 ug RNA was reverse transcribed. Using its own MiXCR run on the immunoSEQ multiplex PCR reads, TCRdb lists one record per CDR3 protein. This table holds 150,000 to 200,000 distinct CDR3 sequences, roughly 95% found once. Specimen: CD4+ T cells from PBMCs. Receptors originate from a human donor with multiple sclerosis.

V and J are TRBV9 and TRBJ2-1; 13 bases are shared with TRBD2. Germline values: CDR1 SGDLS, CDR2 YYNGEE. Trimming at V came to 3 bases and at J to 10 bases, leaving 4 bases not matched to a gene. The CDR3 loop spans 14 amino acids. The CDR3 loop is CASSGTSGSDEQFF. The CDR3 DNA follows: TGTGCCAGCAGCGGGACTAGCGGGAGCGACGAGCAGTTCTTC.

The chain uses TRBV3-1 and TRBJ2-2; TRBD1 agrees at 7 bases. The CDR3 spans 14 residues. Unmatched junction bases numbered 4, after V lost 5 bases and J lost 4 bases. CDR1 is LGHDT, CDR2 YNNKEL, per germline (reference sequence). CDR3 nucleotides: TGTGCCAGCAGCTACAGGGGTAGCACCGGGGAGCTGTTTTTT. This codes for CASSYRGSTGELFF. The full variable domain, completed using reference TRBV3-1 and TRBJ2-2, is DTAVSQTPKYLVTQMGNDKSIKCEQNLGHDTMYWYKQDSKKFLKIMFSYNNKELIINETVPNRFSPKSPDKAHLNLHINSLELGDSAVYFCASSYRGSTGELFFGEGSRLTVL.

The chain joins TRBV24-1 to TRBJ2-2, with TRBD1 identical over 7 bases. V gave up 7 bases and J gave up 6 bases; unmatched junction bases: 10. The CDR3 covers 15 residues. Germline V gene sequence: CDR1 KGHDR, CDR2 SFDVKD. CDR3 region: CATSTLDRPPGELFF. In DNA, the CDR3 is TGTGCCACCAGCACTCTGGACAGGCCCCCCGGGGAGCTGTTTTTT.

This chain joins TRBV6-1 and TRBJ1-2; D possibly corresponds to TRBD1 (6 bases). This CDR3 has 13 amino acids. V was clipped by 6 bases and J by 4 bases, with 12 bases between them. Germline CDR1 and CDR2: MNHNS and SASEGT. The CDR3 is CASRRQDTYGYTF. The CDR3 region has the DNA TGTGCCAGCAGGCGACAGGACACCTATGGCTACACCTTC.

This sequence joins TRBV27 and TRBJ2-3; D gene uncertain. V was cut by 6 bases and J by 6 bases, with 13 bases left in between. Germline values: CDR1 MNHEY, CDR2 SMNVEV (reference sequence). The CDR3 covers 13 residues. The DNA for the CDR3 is TGTGCCAGCAGCGGTACTCAGGTGGATACGCAGTATTTT. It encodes CASSGTQVDTQYF.

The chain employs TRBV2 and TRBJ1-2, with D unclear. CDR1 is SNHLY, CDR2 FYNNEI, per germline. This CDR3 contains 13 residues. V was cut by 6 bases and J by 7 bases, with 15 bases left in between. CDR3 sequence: CASRATPEAGYTF. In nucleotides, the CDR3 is TGTGCCAGCAGAGCGACCCCGGAGGCTGGCTACACCTTC. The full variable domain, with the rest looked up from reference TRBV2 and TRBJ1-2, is EPEVTQTPSHQVTQMGQEVILRCVPISNHLYFYWYRQILGQKVEFLVSFYNNEISEKSEIFDDQFSVERPDGSNFTLKIRSTKLEDSAMYFCASRATPEAGYTFGSGTRLTVV.

The CDR3, as DNA: TGTGCCAGTAGTGCCACCGGGACAGGGGCTGAAAAACTGTTTTTT. This gives the protein CASSATGTGAEKLFF. The genes are TRBV19 and TRBJ1-4; 10 bases line up with TRBD1. The V segment lost 5 bases and the J segment 7 bases; nucleotides outside the gene matches: 7. The CDR3 is made up of 15 amino acids. Germline V gene sequence: CDR1 LNHDA, CDR2 SQIVND (reference sequence).

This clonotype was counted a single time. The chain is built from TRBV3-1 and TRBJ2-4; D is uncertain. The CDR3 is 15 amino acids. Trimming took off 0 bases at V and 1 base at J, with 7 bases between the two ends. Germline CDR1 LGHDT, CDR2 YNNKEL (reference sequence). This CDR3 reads CASSQDPIAKNIQYF. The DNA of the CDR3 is TGTGCCAGCAGCCAAGATCCCATCGCCAAAAACATTCAGTACTTC.

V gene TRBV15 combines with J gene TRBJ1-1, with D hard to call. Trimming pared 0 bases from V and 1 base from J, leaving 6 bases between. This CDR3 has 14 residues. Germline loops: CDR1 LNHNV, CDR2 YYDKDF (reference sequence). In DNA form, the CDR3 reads TGTGCCACCAGCAGAGATAGACCGAACACTGAAGCTTTCTTT. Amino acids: CATSRDRPNTEAFF.